Sequencing of this T cell receptor (beta chain) was carried out in a study of shared clonotypes between healthy human individuals (dated by TCRdb to the early 2020s). Broadly, across the study: A few men and two women, aged 18 to 49 years, made up the cohort. Per donor, leukapheresis produced somewhere between about 0.85 and 8.9 billion PBMCs. For each donor, three plates each were used for CD4 naive and CD4 memory, two plates were used for CD8 naive, and one plate was used for CD8 memory. The study deeply sequenced blood TCR repertoires of five healthy adults to estimate repertoire size and the extent of clonotype sharing between individuals. Different laboratories and diverse techniques were used to prepare libraries and sequence TCR repertoires, to increase sequencing depth and limit assay-specific biases. Here is what the overall study found, with its caveats: Compared with non-shared clonotypes, the clonotypes found in all four sorted-subset donors had higher generation probabilities. Sharing across four donors was observed for roughly 5% of naive CD4, 3.5% of naive CD8, roughly 2.4% of memory CD4, and around 0.42% of memory CD8 clonotypes. Naive subsets generally had larger estimated clonotype richness than memory subsets. Incomplete sequencing was indicated by rarefaction of sorted-subset datasets, despite the large sequencing depth. Sampling was restricted to blood, and TCR repertoires in tissue are likely to differ from TCR repertoires in blood. The small number of donors limited the genetic and exposure-history diversity represented. Based on pairwise subsampling, the degree of clonotype sharing among donors was expected to be affected by sequencing depth.

Donors were healthy HIV-negative adults with no recently reported acute infections or vaccinations. Every donor was a Caucasian adult living in Nashville, Tennessee, USA. Magnetic negative selection was used to enrich CD4+ T cells, after which naive cells were positively selected on CD45RA and the negative fraction became the memory subset. Blood was collected by leukapheresis, and PBMCs were isolated by Ficoll-Histopaque density gradient centrifugation and then cryopreserved in liquid nitrogen vapor phase. Analytical flow cytometry was used to check the purity and quantity of every magnetically sorted T cell population. From each sorted fraction, genomic DNA was isolated and quantified by UV absorbance on a Nanodrop 2000c. In the germline V gene, CDR1 corresponds to SNHLY and CDR2 to FYNNEI. The CDR3 spans 14 residues, from the cysteine through the phenylalanine. Only the CDR3 DNA is retained, 42 bases long and in frame from the first base. V is clipped by 6 bases and J by 4 bases, and the sequence between their germline boundaries is 13 bases long.

Concerning this clone itself: Its antigen target is currently unknown. Nothing much larger sits one base from this clone, and base qualities are not available.

TCR CDR3 regions were amplified from genomic DNA by multiplex PCR using the deep immunoSEQ assay. For each cell subset, the extracted genomic DNA was distributed evenly across all wells of several immunoSEQ 96-well plates, and each plate served as one replicate. For sorted subsets, each replicate PCR was loaded with roughly 190 ng genomic DNA, equivalent to roughly 30,000 T cell genomes. The purified libraries were quantified using a Qubit 3.0 fluorometer, sized with a Bioanalyzer 2100, and then quantified again using the KAPA Library Quantification kit. A separate single-read 150-cycle Illumina NextSeq 550 flow cell was used to sequence each immunoSEQ 96-well plate. In the source study's methods: Because the immunoSEQ output included only junctional sequences and no quality scores, the filtering could not be the same as the filtering used for full-length reads. Sequences were annotated with PyIR, a Python wrapper for IgBLAST v1.9, and V/J genes and CDR3 were assigned using IMGT germline references. Reads with weak V/J assignments (E-value above 1e-6), missing CDR3, stop codons, out-of-frame junctions, or ambiguous translated residues were removed. A V3J clonotype was defined by an identical inferred V gene, J gene, and CDR3 amino acid sequence. Percentage overlap between repertoires was calculated by dividing the number of shared unique clonotypes by the size of the smaller repertoire. Three approaches were used to assess repertoire richness: RTK rarefaction, the Chao1 estimator, and Recon v2.1 estimates of unobserved clonotypes. Generation probabilities were computed with OLGA for all TCRbeta clonotypes obtained by the gDNA method from several donors. The table was pulled from immuneACCESS by TCRdb, which kept in-frame rearrangements only. Such tables lose some clones; where checked, under half of the loss comes from unresolved V genes, and the rest has no known cause. V and J calls and clone size are those listed in that table; D and trimming were worked out from the DNA. This sample has millions of clones in its table, and around 90% of those were observed once. Over 0.12% of the sample is taken by the ten largest.

This receptor was identified in a man aged 18 to 29 in good health. This sequence uses TRBV2 and TRBJ1-5; perhaps TRBD1 is the D gene, with 6 bases matching. Sequences were obtained from naive CD4+ T cells sorted from blood. The cell subset or site label on this specimen signifies: CD45RA+ positively selected. The DNA reads TGTGCCAGCAGAGAGCTGGGGGCAAATCAGCCCCAGCATTTT. Translation gives CASRELGANQPQHF.